Listed below are T cell receptor beta chains from one sample, sequenced in a study of T-cell memory formation after mild COVID-19. TCRdb reanalysed the 5' RACE reads using MiXCR and keeps one entry per CDR3 protein. This sample carries some 69,000 distinct CDR3 sequences, roughly 17% of them seen once, and the ten largest clones take around 31%. The sample was PBMCs or a T cell subset sorted from them (not recorded which). These TCRs come from an adult woman who had mild COVID-19 (a few samples of this study predate the infection). Cell type and time point are not known. The CDR3 runs from the conserved cysteine through the conserved F or W. The D gene is left open where the match is weak. A row's size may be missing; if present it is once, few, many or a size class.

V gene: TRBV20-1
D gene: TRBD1
J gene: TRBJ2-3
clone size: NA
CDR3 protein: CSARLQGQGAWADTQYF
CDR3 DNA: TGCAGTGCTAGACTCCAAGGACAGGGGGCATGGGCAGATACGCAGTATTTT

V gene: TRBV7-9
D gene: TRBD2
J gene: TRBJ2-1
clone size: few
CDR3 protein: CASSSLGLQNEQFF
CDR3 DNA: TGTGCCAGCAGCTCGCTGGGACTACAGAATGAGCAGTTCTTC

V gene: TRBV6-4
D gene: NA
J gene: TRBJ2-3
clone size: few
CDR3 protein: CASSDSAGATDTQYF
CDR3 DNA: TGTGCCAGCAGTGACTCGGCGGGGGCAACAGATACGCAGTATTTT

V gene: TRBV7-3
D gene: NA
J gene: TRBJ2-1
clone size: NA
CDR3 protein: CASSLMAGYAYNEQFF
CDR3 DNA: TGTGCCAGCAGCTTAATGGCGGGATACGCCTACAATGAGCAGTTCTTC

V gene: TRBV30
D gene: NA
J gene: TRBJ2-7
clone size: few
CDR3 protein: CAWSMGSSYEQYF
CDR3 DNA: TGTGCCTGGAGTATGGGCAGCTCCTACGAGCAGTACTTC

V gene: TRBV6-4
D gene: TRBD2
J gene: TRBJ2-1
clone size: few
CDR3 protein: CASSDSERGDYNEQFF
CDR3 DNA: TGTGCCAGCAGTGACTCAGAGCGGGGGGACTACAATGAGCAGTTCTTC

V gene: TRBV12-3/TRBV12-4
D gene: TRBD2
J gene: TRBJ2-7
clone size: NA
CDR3 protein: CASSFGGGHYEQYF
CDR3 DNA: TGTGCCAGCAGTTTTGGCGGGGGGCACTACGAGCAGTACTTC

V gene: TRBV4-2
D gene: NA
J gene: TRBJ2-7
clone size: many
CDR3 protein: CASSQDGYEQYF
CDR3 DNA: TGTGCCAGCAGCCAAGATGGGTACGAGCAGTACTTC

V gene: TRBV19
D gene: NA
J gene: TRBJ1-1
clone size: few
CDR3 protein: CASSIGNTEAFF
CDR3 DNA: TGTGCCAGTAGTATAGGAAACACTGAAGCTTTCTTT

V gene: TRBV27
D gene: NA
J gene: TRBJ1-4
clone size: NA
CDR3 protein: CASSLGTLPGGDEKLFF
CDR3 DNA: TGTGCCAGCAGTTTAGGAACCCTCCCCGGCGGGGATGAAAAACTGTTTTTT

V gene: TRBV29-1
D gene: NA
J gene: TRBJ2-1
clone size: NA
CDR3 protein: CSVGREDWEFF
CDR3 DNA: TGCAGCGTTGGGAGGGAGGACTGGGAGTTCTTC

V gene: TRBV6-2/TRBV6-3
D gene: NA
J gene: TRBJ2-2
clone size: NA
CDR3 protein: CASGNANTGELFF
CDR3 DNA: TGTGCCAGCGGCAACGCGAACACCGGGGAGCTGTTTTTT

V gene: TRBV7-6
D gene: TRBD2
J gene: TRBJ2-7
clone size: few
CDR3 protein: CASSLERDGWEQYF
CDR3 DNA: TGTGCCAGCAGCTTAGAGCGGGACGGTTGGGAGCAGTACTTC

V gene: TRBV7-9
D gene: NA
J gene: TRBJ1-1
clone size: medium-sized
CDR3 protein: CASSFPGTEAFF
CDR3 DNA: TGTGCCAGCAGCTTTCCTGGCACTGAAGCTTTCTTT

V gene: TRBV15
D gene: NA
J gene: TRBJ1-4
clone size: NA
CDR3 protein: CATSNPPRATNEKLFF
CDR3 DNA: TGTGCCACCAGCAACCCCCCCCGAGCAACTAATGAAAAACTGTTTTTT

V gene: TRBV7-6
D gene: NA
J gene: TRBJ2-2
clone size: once
CDR3 protein: CASSPMGGELFF
CDR3 DNA: TGTGCCAGCAGCCCCATGGGAGGGGAGCTGTTTTTT

V gene: TRBV6-1
D gene: NA
J gene: TRBJ2-7
clone size: NA
CDR3 protein: CASSVDWLGGYEQYF
CDR3 DNA: TGTGCCAGCAGTGTTGATTGGCTCGGGGGCTACGAGCAGTACTTC

V gene: TRBV7-9
D gene: NA
J gene: TRBJ2-7
clone size: few
CDR3 protein: CASSLVGRGSYEQYF
CDR3 DNA: TGTGCCAGCAGCTTAGTGGGGCGGGGTTCCTACGAGCAGTACTTC

V gene: TRBV20-1
D gene: NA
J gene: TRBJ2-1
clone size: NA
CDR3 protein: CSASLAPYRNEQFF
CDR3 DNA: TGCAGTGCTAGTCTAGCGCCCTACCGTAATGAGCAGTTCTTC

V gene: TRBV4-3
D gene: TRBD2
J gene: TRBJ2-7
clone size: NA
CDR3 protein: CASSSTPGLAGDEQYF
CDR3 DNA: TGCGCCAGCAGCTCAACTCCGGGACTAGCGGGAGACGAGCAGTACTTC

V gene: TRBV7-2
D gene: NA
J gene: TRBJ2-7
clone size: few
CDR3 protein: CASSLGLLYEQYF
CDR3 DNA: TGTGCCAGCAGCTTAGGGCTTCTCTACGAGCAGTACTTC

V gene: TRBV6-5
D gene: NA
J gene: TRBJ2-1
clone size: few
CDR3 protein: CASSYQGPQREQFF
CDR3 DNA: TGTGCCAGCAGTTACCAGGGCCCACAACGCGAGCAGTTCTTC

V gene: TRBV10-3
D gene: NA
J gene: TRBJ2-1
clone size: NA
CDR3 protein: CAISESVGSTVSYNEQFF
CDR3 DNA: TGTGCCATCAGTGAGTCGGTGGGATCCACTGTCTCCTACAATGAGCAGTTCTTC

V gene: TRBV20-1
D gene: NA
J gene: TRBJ2-1
clone size: NA
CDR3 protein: CSASSGVYNEQFF
CDR3 DNA: TGCAGTGCTAGCTCCGGAGTGTACAATGAGCAGTTCTTC

V gene: TRBV20-1
D gene: NA
J gene: TRBJ2-3
clone size: few
CDR3 protein: CSARMAGLGADTQYF
CDR3 DNA: TGCAGTGCTAGAATGGCAGGGCTGGGAGCAGATACGCAGTATTTT

V gene: TRBV15
D gene: NA
J gene: TRBJ1-1
clone size: NA
CDR3 protein: CATSRDLDTGAEAFF
CDR3 DNA: TGTGCAACCAGCAGAGATCTGGACACCGGCGCTGAAGCTTTCTTT

V gene: TRBV7-6
D gene: TRBD1
J gene: TRBJ2-7
clone size: NA
CDR3 protein: CASSLIAGGQGGSYEQYF
CDR3 DNA: TGTGCCAGCAGCTTAATCGCCGGTGGACAGGGGGGCTCCTACGAGCAGTACTTC

V gene: TRBV7-6
D gene: NA
J gene: TRBJ2-7
clone size: NA
CDR3 protein: CASSLTSDEGAYEQYF
CDR3 DNA: TGTGCCAGCAGCTTAACGAGCGACGAGGGCGCCTACGAGCAGTACTTC

V gene: TRBV4-3
D gene: NA
J gene: TRBJ2-2
clone size: NA
CDR3 protein: CASRLEGVGTGELFF
CDR3 DNA: TGCGCCAGCAGACTGGAGGGAGTTGGGACCGGGGAGCTGTTTTTT

V gene: TRBV7-8
D gene: NA
J gene: TRBJ1-6
clone size: NA
CDR3 protein: CASSSGGSPLHF
CDR3 DNA: TGTGCCAGCAGCTCAGGCGGTTCACCCCTCCACTTT

V gene: TRBV23-1
D gene: NA
J gene: TRBJ2-7
clone size: once
CDR3 protein: CASSQCTGRYEQYF
CDR3 DNA: TGCGCCAGCAGTCAATGCACAGGGAGATACGAGCAGTACTTC